One and the same sample provided the 18 T cell receptor beta chains below, sequenced in a study of T-cell memory formation after mild COVID-19. In TCRdb, the 5' RACE reads were re-called with MiXCR into one record per CDR3 protein. The repertoire holds approximately 12,000 distinct CDR3 sequences, with approximately 15% as singletons. The specimen was PBMCs or a T cell subset sorted from them (not recorded which). Receptor source: a man younger than 35 who had mild COVID-19 (a few samples of this study predate the infection). Cell type and time point are not known.

This clonotype was recorded at least ten times. CDR3: CASSRRDGRTFTLHF. In nucleotides, the CDR3 is TGTGCCAGCAGTCGACGGGACGGAAGAACTTTCACCCTCCACTTT. V usage is TRBV12-3 or TRBV12-4 and J usage is TRBJ1-6; D may be TRBD1 (5 bases). This CDR3 is 15 amino acids long. V lost 5 bases and J 14 bases, leaving 22 bases between the germline ends.

This clonotype was seen repeatedly, ten times or more. The V gene is TRBV27, the J gene TRBJ2-5, with D perhaps given as TRBD1 or TRBD2 (6 bases each). Trimming took off 6 bases at V and 4 bases at J, with 18 bases between the two ends. Germline V gene data show CDR1 as MNHEY and CDR2 as SMNVEV (reference sequence). This CDR3 has 15 residues. CDR3 sequence (DNA): TGTGCCAGCAGGATTCTAGGGGGGTTGGGAGAGACCCAGTACTTC. Residues: CASRILGGLGETQYF.

This clonotype was seen at least ten times. The chain carries TRBV7-2 and TRBJ2-7; 9 bases line up with TRBD2. The J segment lost 5 bases and the V segment lost 3 bases, leaving 5 bases of the junction unmatched. The germline CDR1 and CDR2 sequences are SGHTA and FQGNSA. The CDR3 is made up of 14 amino acids. The CDR3 reads CASSFRTSVDEQYF. The CDR3, as DNA: TGTGCCAGCAGCTTCAGGACTAGCGTCGACGAGCAGTACTTC.

There are a few counts of this clonotype. The chain joins TRBV6-1 to TRBJ1-1; D is uncertain. The germline V and J ends were trimmed by 6 bases and 4 bases, with 6 bases remaining between them. Germline CDR1 is MNHNS and CDR2 is SASEGT. CDR3 size: 11 residues. DNA for the CDR3: TGTGCCAGCAGCCCCCTCACTGAAGCTTTCTTT. This codes for CASSPLTEAFF.

The V gene is TRBV7-9, the J gene TRBJ1-4, with a tentative D call TRBD1 (6 bases). Germline loops: CDR1 SEHNR, CDR2 FQNEAQ (reference sequence). This CDR3 comprises 13 residues. The V and J ends lost 3 bases and 5 bases respectively, with 7 bases between them. For the CDR3, the DNA is TGTGCCAGCAGCTTGGGGGCGAATGAAAAACTGTTTTTT. Translating gives CASSLGANEKLFF.

This clonotype has only a few counts. The chain is built from TRBV9 and TRBJ2-6, with D perhaps being TRBD1 or TRBD2 (5 bases each). The CDR3 loop spans 17 amino acids. Trimming took 6 bases from V and 0 from J, leaving 16 bases between them. Germline V CDR1 and CDR2: SGDLS, YYNGEE. CDR3 region: CASNRDAFLSGANVLTF. The CDR3 DNA follows: TGTGCCAGCAACCGGGACGCTTTCCTCTCTGGGGCCAACGTCCTGACTTTC. The variable domain in full, with the rest retrieved from reference TRBV9 and TRBJ2-6, is DSGVTQTPKHLITATGQRVTLRCSPRSGDLSVYWYQQSLDQGLQFLIQYYNGEERAKGNILERFSAQQFPDLHSELNLSSLELGDSALYFCASNRDAFLSGANVLTFGAGSRLTVL.

The chain joins TRBV10-3 to TRBJ1-4, with D uncertain. The length of the CDR3 is 11 residues. Per germline, CDR1 ENHRY and CDR2 SYGVKD. Trimming removed 2 bases at V and 8 bases at J, with 3 bases between. For the CDR3, the DNA is TGTGCCATCAGTGAGGGAGAAAAACTGTTTTTT. Amino acids: CAISEGEKLFF.

This clonotype was seen a few times. V gene TRBV29-1 combines with J gene TRBJ2-7; weak D call: TRBD1 (6 bases). The V gene's germline CDR1 is SQVTM and CDR2 ANQGSEA. This CDR3 has 14 residues. Trimming stripped 6 bases from V and 3 bases from J, with 18 bases between. The CDR3 region has the DNA TGCAGCGTCGCAGGGGACGTTAGCTTCTACGAGCAGTACTTC. This codes for CSVAGDVSFYEQYF.

This clonotype was observed at least ten times. The rearrangement uses TRBV4-1 and TRBJ1-2; D not resolved. Deletions cut 1 base from V and 3 bases from J, with 12 bases between. The CDR3 is 15 residues long. Looked up from germline, CDR1 is MGHRA and CDR2 is YSYEKL. For the CDR3, the DNA is TGCGCCAGCAGCCAAGCCCCAGGACGGCACTATGGCTACACCTTC. It translates to CASSQAPGRHYGYTF.

The chain joins TRBV7-2 to TRBJ2-5, with 9 positions matching TRBD1. Germline CDR1 and CDR2: SGHTA and FQGNSA. V shed 5 bases and J 6 bases; nucleotides not matched to a gene: 7. This CDR3 has 14 amino acids. CDR3 region: CASSATGGVKTQYF. CDR3 bases: TGTGCCAGCAGCGCAACAGGGGGCGTTAAGACCCAGTACTTC.

The table lists this clonotype with a count of one. The gene calls are TRBV9 and TRBJ2-5, with 8 bases identical to TRBD2. The CDR3 sequence is 15 residues long. Germline V gene sequence: CDR1 SGDLS, CDR2 YYNGEE. The V gene end was trimmed by 2 bases and the J gene end by 5 bases; junction bases not matched to a gene: 8. The CDR3 nucleotides are TGTGCCAGCAGCGTGGGAGCGGGAGCGGGTGAGACCCAGTACTTC. It codes for CASSVGAGAGETQYF.

This chain joins TRBV3-1 and TRBJ2-5; 9 bases are shared with TRBD1. CDR1 and CDR2 from the germline V gene are LGHDT and YNNKEL (reference sequence). V gave up 3 bases and J gave up 7 bases; unmatched junction bases: 12. This CDR3 has 16 residues. The CDR3 DNA reads TGTGCCAGCAGCCAGAGGACAGGGGCCGGGTCCGGGACCCAGTACTTC. The encoded protein is CASSQRTGAGSGTQYF.

This rearrangement joins TRBV28 to TRBJ2-7; D might be TRBD2 (5 bases). The CDR3 sequence is 13 residues long. Trimming removed 2 bases at V and 2 bases at J, with 7 bases between. The germline gives CDR1 MDHEN, CDR2 SYDVKM. The CDR3 DNA reads as TGTGCCAGCAGTTTACAGCGGACCTACGAGCAGTACTTC. Amino acids: CASSLQRTYEQYF.

The genes are TRBV10-3 and TRBJ2-5; the D gene is possibly TRBD1 (5 bases). Trimming took 3 bases from V and 5 from J, leaving 16 bases between them. The CDR3 is 15 residues long. Germline V CDR1 and CDR2: ENHRY, SYGVKD. The CDR3 region is CAISDAGAYEETQYF. CDR3 DNA sequence: TGTGCCATCAGTGATGCTGGGGCGTACGAGGAGACCCAGTACTTC.

There are many counts of this clonotype. V is TRBV7-9 and J is TRBJ1-5; the D gene is possibly TRBD1 (6 bases). The CDR3 contains 13 residues. Germline CDR1 reads SEHNR; CDR2 reads FQNEAQ (reference sequence). V was cut by 5 bases and J by 4 bases, with 9 bases left in between. The CDR3 loop is CASSTQGNQPQHF. CDR3 DNA sequence: TGTGCCAGCAGCACACAGGGAAATCAGCCCCAGCATTTT.

Ten or more counts support this clonotype. The chain couples TRBV4-2 to TRBJ1-1; D not resolved. Per the germline V gene, CDR1 is LGHNA and CDR2 is YNFKEQ. V was cut by 0 bases and J by 0 bases, with 5 bases left in between. The CDR3 is 14 amino acids. The DNA of the CDR3 is TGTGCCAGCAGCCAAGATTGGGTGAACACTGAAGCTTTCTTT. Translation: CASSQDWVNTEAFF.

The genes are TRBV6-2 or TRBV6-3 and TRBJ2-7; maybe TRBD1 (6 bases). Trimming cost V 2 bases and J 6 bases, with 14 bases left between them. This CDR3 has 14 residues. CDR1 and CDR2 from the germline V gene are MNHEY and SVGEGT. The CDR3 DNA sequence: TGTGCCAGCAGTTACGGGGGCAGCAATCGCGAGCAGTACGTC. Translating it yields CASSYGGSNREQYV.

In its sample, this clonotype was seen many times. This sequence joins TRBV9 and TRBJ2-7; D is perhaps TRBD2 (5 bases). V was clipped by 0 bases and J by 3 bases, with 10 bases between them. The V gene's germline CDR1 is SGDLS and CDR2 YYNGEE. This CDR3 spans 14 amino acids. The CDR3 loop reads CASSVGRGVYEQYF. In DNA form, the CDR3 reads TGTGCCAGCAGCGTAGGCCGGGGTGTCTACGAGCAGTACTTC.